This T cell receptor beta chain was recovered during a study of blood T cell repertoires in COVID-19 (dated by TCRdb to 2020 to 2022). With respect to the entire study: The collaborator samples originated in the United States, Italy and Spain and spanned the acute and convalescent phases of COVID-19. The prospective study material was composed of cDNA or gDNA derived from T cells, B-cell-depleted T cells, or PBMCs. Deeply sampled blood TCRbeta repertoires from subjects exposed to, actively infected with, or recovered from COVID-19 were included in the dataset. The repertoires were made available in a free public database intended to serve as a resource for research on the immune response to SARS-CoV-2. Samples came from the ongoing ImmuneRACE study (first 160 participants) plus 1,254 subjects from 6 global collaborators. Sample metadata almost always included a de-identified subject ID, COVID-19 status, age in years and sex. Where HLA class I and class II types were available, the types were taken from metadata supplied by the sample provider, not from assay-based typing.

Comments on this clone: What this receptor recognizes is not known. Per-base quality was not reported, and no clone a single base away is much larger than it.

Collaborating institutions collected whole blood in K2EDTA tubes following their own protocols. For TCRbeta analysis, collaborator samples were shipped as frozen whole blood, as isolated PBMCs, or as DNA extracted from either sample type. The immunoSEQ Assay, a bias-controlled multiplex PCR, was used to amplify TCRbeta CDR3 regions from genomic DNA. The original pipeline was this. The number of nucleated cells in each sample was estimated from the amplification of reference gene primers within the assay. Sequence reads were collapsed and filtered to measure the absolute abundance of every unique TCRbeta CDR3 rearrangement. For each sample, productive Simpson clonality was calculated as the square root of Simpson's diversity index across productive rearrangements. TCRdb stores this immuneACCESS table with in-frame sequences only. Part of the clones is absent; in the studies checked, under half of the shortfall reflects unresolved V genes, and no reason is known for the rest. V and J calls plus clone size are reproduced from that table; the DNA served to infer D and trimming. This sample comprises approximately 300,000 clones, 83% of them detected only once. The top ten clones comprise 1% to 1.5% of the sample.

Overall study outcomes, separate from this receptor: The amount of clinical and demographic metadata varied by source and participant and was provided uncurated.

The receptor comes from a woman aged 50 to 60 with acute or convalescent COVID-19. The specimen sequenced was peripheral blood.

Here the CDR3 is given as CASSIELTQYNEQFF. The DNA sequence is given as TGTGCCAGTAGTATCGAACTAACCCAATACAATGAGCAGTTCTTC. The V and J genes are TRBV19 and TRBJ2-1; there is no confident call for the D gene. The trim is 3 bases for V and 4 bases for J, with a gap of 13 bases between the germline ends. Including cysteine and phenylalanine, the CDR3 has 15 amino acids. Of the read, only the CDR3 DNA is kept; its 45 bases are in frame from base 1. The germline V gene (reference sequence) gives CDR1 as LNHDA and CDR2 as SQIVND.